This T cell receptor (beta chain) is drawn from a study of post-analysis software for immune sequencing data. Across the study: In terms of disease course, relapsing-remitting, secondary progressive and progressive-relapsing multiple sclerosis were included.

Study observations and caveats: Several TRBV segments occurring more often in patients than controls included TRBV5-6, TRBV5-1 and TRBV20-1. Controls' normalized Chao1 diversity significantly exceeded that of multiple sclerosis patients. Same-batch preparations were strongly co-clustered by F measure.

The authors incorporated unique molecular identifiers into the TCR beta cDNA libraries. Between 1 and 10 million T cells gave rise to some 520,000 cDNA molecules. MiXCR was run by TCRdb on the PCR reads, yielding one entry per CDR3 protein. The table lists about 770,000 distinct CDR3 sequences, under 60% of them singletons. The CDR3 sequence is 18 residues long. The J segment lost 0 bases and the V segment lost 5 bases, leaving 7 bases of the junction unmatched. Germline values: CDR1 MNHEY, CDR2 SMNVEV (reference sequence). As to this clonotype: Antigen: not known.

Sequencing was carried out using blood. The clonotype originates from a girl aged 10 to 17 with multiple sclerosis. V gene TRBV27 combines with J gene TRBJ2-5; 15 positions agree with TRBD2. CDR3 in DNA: TGTGCCAGCAGTCAATCCGGGACTAGCGGGAGGTACCAAGAGACCCAGTACTTC. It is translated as CASSQSGTSGRYQETQYF.